The clone carrying this TCR beta chain was seen a few times. Its cognate antigen is unknown. This sample stems from a study of CD8+ T cells in alopecia areata. Investigators sorted PBMCs to obtain both CD4+ and CD8+ T cells. Whole-study findings and limits: Normal scalp showed lower clonality than lesional scalp, especially alopecia totalis/universalis. Although TCR sharing was seen in mice, sharing across patients was less clear, possibly for HLA-related reasons. Normal skin's resident alphabeta T cells are sequenced alongside lesional scalp T cells.

In each case, RNA was isolated and then reverse transcribed into cDNA as the sequencing template. Profiled with immunoSEQ multiplex PCR; TCRdb holds only in-frame clones, not every one. Of 110,000 to 150,000 clones listed, more than 55% are singletons. The source is a human donor in good health. The sequenced sample consisted of CD8+ T cells sorted from blood.

Here the CDR3 DNA reads TGTGCCAGCAGTTTCGGGATCTATGCTGAAGCTTTCTTT. It is translated as CASSFGIYAEAFF. V gene TRBV28 combines with J gene TRBJ1-1; D is unclear. The V and J ends lost 3 bases and 6 bases respectively, with 11 bases between them. Germline V gene sequence: CDR1 MDHEN, CDR2 SYDVKM. The CDR3 spans 13 residues.